This T cell receptor beta chain originates from a study of siplizumab effects on memory and regulatory T cells. With regard to this clone: Its specificity is not known.

Generated by immunoSEQ multiplex PCR, the TCRdb table keeps only in-frame clones and is missing some. The sample lists more than 85,000 clones; about 92% were seen once. CDR3 length: 13 residues. Germline CDR1 SGHTA, CDR2 FQGTGA. With 2 bases clipped from V and 6 bases from J, the junction kept 0 bases outside the gene matches. Study-wide results and limits: Alloreactive CD4+ clones that could be mapped were on average 68.8% Treg-derived with siplizumab, against less than 30% in controls.

The gene calls are TRBV7-3 and TRBJ2-4, with 8 positions matching TRBD1. Sequenced sample: Tregs sorted from blood. This sequence originates from a human donor in good health. The CDR3, as DNA: TGTGCCAGCAGCTTAGGACAGGGAAACATTCAGTACTTC. Its protein product is CASSLGQGNIQYF.